This T cell receptor (beta chain) was sequenced in a study of PD-L1 blockade in urothelial cancer. Study overall: Blood analysis was done at 3 weeks (second dose) and 6 weeks after treatment began.

V lost 0 bases to trimming and J lost 8 bases, with 11 bases between them. The germline V gene has CDR1 SGHNT and CDR2 YENEEA. The CDR3 sequence is 14 residues long. Using immunoSEQ multiplex PCR, the repertoire was profiled, and TCRdb retains in-frame clones only, with some absent. The sample has some 97,000 clones; 90% to 95% are singletons. The J gene is TRBJ2-1, the V gene TRBV11-3; TRBD1 is a possible D gene (7 bases). The sample consisted of PBMCs, taken around atezolizumab (anti-PD-L1) treatment. The clonotype was recovered from an elderly woman with urothelial cancer. In DNA form, the CDR3 reads TGTGCCAGCAGCTTAGAGGCAGGGGGGTATGAGCAGTTCTTC. Translating it yields CASSLEAGGYEQFF.